This T cell receptor (beta chain) derives from a study of T cells in Graves' hyperthyroidism and ophthalmopathy. RNA transcripts yielded amplified TCR beta CDR3 regions. RT-PCR in the first round (using the HTBI primer set) targeted the TCR CDR3. TCRdb called the multiplex PCR reads again in MiXCR, with one record for every CDR3 protein. The sample comprises 550,000 to 850,000 distinct CDR3 sequences, around 20% of which are singletons, and around 15% rests with the top ten. Germline V gene lookup returns CDR1 MGHRA and CDR2 YSYEKL. V lost 3 bases and J lost 6, with 15 bases in between. The CDR3 has 15 amino acids.

The V and J genes are TRBV4-1 and TRBJ1-5, with D perhaps matching TRBD1 (5 bases). Sequencing was done on a sample of blood. This sequence was found in a woman between 50 and 59 years old with Graves' hyperthyroidism that later progressed to Graves' ophthalmopathy. The CDR3 loop reads CASSQRGGEAQPQHF. The CDR3 nucleotides are TGCGCCAGCAGCCAGCGGGGGGGGGAGGCTCAGCCCCAGCATTTT.